This is a list of T cell receptor beta chains from one sample in a study of blood T cell repertoires in COVID-19. The assay was immunoSEQ multiplex PCR, and TCRdb's table has in-frame clones only and misses some. The data hold about 430,000 clones, with around 91% observed a single time. Sequencing used PBMCs or T cells enriched from blood (not recorded which). Receptor source: a young man who had recovered from COVID-19. Both conserved end residues are part of each CDR3. The order of the fields is clone size, J gene, V gene, D gene, CDR3 DNA, CDR3 protein. The D gene is left open where the match is weak. The size of a clone is reported for some rows only, either as once, few or many, or as a class for expanded clones.

-	TRBJ1-4	TRBV7-3	-	TGTGCCAGCAGCTTAATTCGTCGGGGGGGCTCCTGTGAAAAACTGTTTTTT	CASSLIRRGGSCEKLFF
-	TRBJ1-3	TRBV9	-	TGTGCCAGCAGCCCCGGTGGAGGGGCGGACACCATATATTTT	CASSPGGGADTIYF
-	TRBJ2-2	TRBV9	-	TGTGCCAGCAGCTTTGGAGGGCGCACCGGGGAGCTGTTTTTT	CASSFGGRTGELFF
-	TRBJ2-5	TRBV18	TRBD2	TGTGCCAGCTCACCACTTAGCGGGAGTGGGGCAGAGACCCAGTACTTC	CASSPLSGSGAETQYF
-	TRBJ2-3	TRBV27	-	TGTGCCAGCAGTTTAGACAGGGGGCGGGCTAGCGGGAGGACAGATACGCAGTATTTT	CASSLDRGRASGRTDTQYF
-	TRBJ2-1	TRBV28	TRBD2	TGTGCCAGCAGCCCGCCGGGGACTAGGTCTTGGGAGCAGTTCTTC	CASSPPGTRSWEQFF
-	TRBJ1-3	TRBV6-1	-	TGTGCCAGCAGTGAAGCTGGAGCAGGAAACACCATATATTTT	CASSEAGAGNTIYF
once	TRBJ1-1	TRBV7-8	-	TGTGCCAGCAGCTTAGAGAGACTCAGAAACACTGAAGCTTTCTTT	CASSLERLRNTEAFF
-	TRBJ2-1	TRBV12-1	-	TGTGCCAGCAGCTTTGGGCGGGCTGACAATGAGCAGTTCTTC	CASSFGRADNEQFF
-	TRBJ2-7	TRBV24-1	TRBD2	TGTGCCACCAGTGATCATACTAGCGGGAGATACGAGCAGTACTTC	CATSDHTSGRYEQYF
once	TRBJ1-2	TRBV6-1	TRBD1	TGTGCCAGCAGTGAATTGGGCGGGGACAGGGGTGGCTACACCTTC	CASSELGGDRGGYTF
-	TRBJ2-1	TRBV4-1	TRBD2	TGCGCCAGCAGCCAAGGTGGGCTACTGCGGGAGGGCAACTACAATGAGCAGTTCTTC	CASSQGGLLREGNYNEQFF
-	TRBJ2-7	TRBV24-1	TRBD1	TGTGCCACCAGTGAGGCCGGGACAGGGTCGAGGAACGAGCAGTACTTC	CATSEAGTGSRNEQYF
-	TRBJ2-1	TRBV19	-	TGTGCCAGTAAAGACAGCAGCTCCTACAATGAGCAGTTCTTC	CASKDSSSYNEQFF
-	TRBJ1-2	TRBV7-9	-	TGTGCCACAAGCGAAGGTGATAACTATGGCTACACCTTC	CATSEGDNYGYTF
once	TRBJ1-1	TRBV6-6	-	TGTGCCAGCAGTTACGGGGAGTTGAACACTGAAGCTTTCTTT	CASSYGELNTEAFF
-	TRBJ2-1	TRBV9	TRBD2	TGTGCCAGCAGCCCAATGACTAGCGGGAGGTCCGGCAATGAGCAGTTCTTC	CASSPMTSGRSGNEQFF
-	TRBJ1-4	TRBV19	-	TGTGCCAGTAGTATAGCGGCCGGGTTCGGGGAAAAACTGTTTTTT	CASSIAAGFGEKLFF
-	TRBJ1-4	TRBV29-1	-	TGCAGCGTTGCTGGGGGGGCCGGTAATGAAAAACTGTTTTTT	CSVAGGAGNEKLFF
-	TRBJ1-2	TRBV30	TRBD1	TGTGCCTGGAGTGGCATGACAGGGGTGGGTGGCTACACCTTC	CAWSGMTGVGGYTF
-	TRBJ1-5	TRBV7-8	TRBD1	TGTGCCAGCAGCTTAAGGGGACAGGGGAGCAATCAGCCCCAGCATTTT	CASSLRGQGSNQPQHF
-	TRBJ2-5	TRBV18	TRBD1	TGTGCCAGCTCACCGAGGACAGGATACCAAGAGACCCAGTACTTC	CASSPRTGYQETQYF
-	TRBJ2-1	TRBV12-5	-	TGTGCTAGTGGTTTGGTATGGGACACGAGCTCCTACAATGAGCAGTTCTTC	CASGLVWDTSSYNEQFF
-	TRBJ2-7	TRBV5-3	TRBD1	TGTGCCAGAAGCTTGTTTTCCGGGACAGGGGGCTACGAGCAGTACTTC	CARSLFSGTGGYEQYF
once	TRBJ1-1	TRBV5-1	-	TGCGCCAGCAGCACCGGGAGTGAAGCTTTCTTT	CASSTGSEAFF
-	TRBJ1-3	TRBV7-9	-	TGTGCCAGCAGCTTAGGACAGCAATCTGGAAACACCATATATTTT	CASSLGQQSGNTIYF